This TCR beta chain was documented in a study of identical twins. The study's findings and limits: Excess sharing by twins proved weaker in beta out-of-frame sequences.

This CDR3 region has 13 residues. With 3 bases removed from V and 8 bases from J, the gap between germline ends came to 8 bases. From germline, CDR1 is SNHLY and CDR2 FYNNEI. TCRdb used MiXCR to reprocess the 5' RACE reads, holding one entry per CDR3 protein. The sample holds some 440,000 distinct CDR3 sequences, roughly a quarter seen once. As for this clonotype: The antigen is undetermined.

Another study also made use of these data, one on T cells expressing NK-cell markers. That work states: Top CD8+ clonotypes included the dominant CD3+CD56+NKG2C+ clonotypes in six donors. Whether expanded NKG2C-expressing T cell clones recognize HCMV is unknown.

The TCR was taken from a woman between 18 and 29 years old in good health. The sequenced sample was CD4+ T cells sorted from blood. The rearrangement joins TRBV2 to TRBJ1-6; D unclear. The chain's CDR3 is CASSETSDSPLHF. The CDR3 DNA reads TGTGCCAGCAGTGAGACCAGTGATTCACCCCTCCACTTT.